This is a list of T cell receptor beta chains from one sample in a study of shared clonotypes between healthy human individuals. TCRdb keeps only in-frame clones here, not all; method: immunoSEQ multiplex PCR. This repertoire shows 950,000 to 1,100,000 clones, 70% to 80% found once; its top ten account for around 1.4%. Material for sequencing was memory CD4+ T cells sorted from blood. Receptors originate from a man in his late teens or twenties in good health. Both conserved end residues are part of each CDR3. The order of the fields is V gene, J gene, D gene, clone size, CDR3 protein, CDR3 DNA. A D gene is named only where the DNA matches it firmly. Expanded clones get a size class; other rows say once, few or many, or leave the size out.

>TRBV7-9|TRBJ1-3|NA|NA
CASSLYLGESGNTIYF
TGTGCCAGCAGCTTATATTTGGGGGAGAGTGGAAACACCATATATTTT
>TRBV29-1|TRBJ2-1|TRBD1|NA
CSVERTGVDNEQFF
TGCAGCGTTGAAAGGACAGGTGTGGACAATGAGCAGTTCTTC
>TRBV5-6|TRBJ2-1|NA|once
CASSRYNEQFF
TGTGCCAGCAGCCGGTACAATGAGCAGTTCTTC
>TRBV7-2|TRBJ2-1|NA|NA
CASSLALSSEGQYEQFF
TGTGCCAGCAGCTTAGCCCTCTCCTCGGAGGGCCAGTATGAGCAGTTCTTC
>TRBV6-5|TRBJ2-7|NA|NA
CASSYGGIYEQYF
TGTGCCAGCAGTTACGGGGGAATCTACGAGCAGTACTTC
>TRBV19|TRBJ1-5|NA|once
CASSPWRGVGNQPQHF
TGTGCCAGTAGTCCGTGGCGGGGGGTAGGCAATCAGCCCCAGCATTTT
>TRBV2|TRBJ2-6|NA|NA
CASGGGANVLTF
TGTGCCAGCGGAGGGGGGGCCAACGTCCTGACTTTC
>TRBV5-6|TRBJ1-2|NA|NA
CASSSGRKDSGGYTF
TGTGCCAGCAGCTCGGGACGGAAAGATTCAGGTGGCTACACCTTC
>TRBV13|TRBJ1-2|NA|NA
CASSRDRNLYTF
TGTGCCAGCAGCCGCGACAGGAATCTCTACACCTTC
>TRBV5-1|TRBJ1-3|NA|NA
CASSFGLRGRFSGNTIYF
TGCGCCAGCAGCTTTGGTTTGAGGGGACGGTTCTCTGGAAACACCATATATTTT
>TRBV14|TRBJ2-7|NA|NA
CASSRPYMTSSYEQYF
TGTGCCAGCAGCCGACCATACATGACGAGCTCCTACGAGCAGTACTTC
>TRBV30|TRBJ1-5|NA|few
CAWNREKDNQPQHF
TGTGCCTGGAACAGGGAGAAGGACAATCAGCCCCAGCATTTT
>TRBV5-4|TRBJ1-2|NA|NA
CAVRPSGTPNYGYTF
TGTGCCGTTAGACCCTCCGGGACACCTAACTATGGCTACACCTTC
>TRBV10-3|TRBJ1-4|NA|NA
CAISGLEGEKLFF
TGTGCCATCAGCGGGTTGGAGGGTGAAAAACTGTTTTTT
>TRBV18|TRBJ2-7|TRBD2|NA
CASSMGTSGGYEQYF
TGTGCCAGCTCAATGGGGACTAGCGGGGGATACGAGCAGTACTTC
>TRBV2|TRBJ2-1|TRBD1|NA
CASSERTGTGREQFF
TGTGCCAGCAGTGAACGGACAGGGACGGGCCGAGAGCAGTTCTTC
>TRBV18|TRBJ2-3|NA|NA
CASSQGRVDTQYF
TGTGCCAGCTCACAGGGTCGGGTAGATACGCAGTATTTT
>TRBV6-5|TRBJ1-2|NA|NA
CASSLRSRASYGYTF
TGTGCCAGCTCACTGCGGTCGAGGGCAAGCTATGGCTACACCTTC
>TRBV30|TRBJ1-6|TRBD1|few
CAWSPGQASPLHF
TGTGCCTGGAGCCCGGGACAGGCTTCACCCCTCCACTTT
>TRBV5-1|TRBJ2-7|NA|NA
CASRPSSYEQYF
TGCGCCAGCAGACCGTCCTCCTACGAGCAGTACTTC
>TRBV5-1|TRBJ1-5|TRBD1|NA
CASGGRTGVYSNQPQHF
TGCGCCAGCGGGGGCCGGACAGGGGTCTATAGCAATCAGCCCCAGCATTTT
>TRBV19|TRBJ2-7|TRBD1|NA
CASSPGQGPYEQYF
TGTGCCAGTAGCCCGGGACAGGGCCCCTACGAGCAGTACTTC
>TRBV12-5|TRBJ2-5|NA|NA
CASGFGGEETQYF
TGTGCTAGTGGTTTTGGCGGAGAAGAGACCCAGTACTTC
>TRBV18|TRBJ2-3|NA|NA
CASSPIQAKDTQYF
TGTGCCAGCTCACCAATCCAGGCCAAAGATACGCAGTATTTT
>TRBV27|TRBJ2-5|TRBD1|NA
CASGSDRVQETQYF
TGTGCCAGCGGGTCCGACAGGGTCCAAGAGACCCAGTACTTC
>TRBV4-1|TRBJ1-3|NA|NA
CASSPRGGRGNTIYF
TGCGCCAGCAGCCCCCGCGGGGGGCGAGGAAACACCATATATTTT
>TRBV6-1|TRBJ1-4|NA|NA
CASSLRGYNEKLFF
TGTGCCAGCAGTCTGCGGGGTTATAATGAAAAACTGTTTTTT
>TRBV5-1|TRBJ2-2|NA|NA
CASSLGRTNTGELFF
TGCGCCAGCAGCTTGGGCAGGACGAACACCGGGGAGCTGTTTTTT
>TRBV7-9|TRBJ1-1|NA|NA
CASSPRPNTEAFF
TGTGCCAGCAGCCCCAGGCCGAACACTGAAGCTTTCTTT
>TRBV4-3|TRBJ2-1|NA|NA
CASSQDVASGGGNEQFF
TGCGCCAGCAGCCAAGATGTGGCTAGCGGAGGGGGAAATGAGCAGTTCTTC
>TRBV10-2|TRBJ2-7|NA|NA
CASSDPGLYEQYF
TGCGCCAGCAGTGACCCCGGGCTCTACGAGCAGTACTTC
>TRBV7-2|TRBJ2-3|TRBD1|NA
CASSSMGQGTDTQYF
TGTGCCAGCAGCTCTATGGGACAGGGAACAGATACGCAGTATTTT
>TRBV28|TRBJ1-2|NA|NA
CASSPLRRYGYTF
TGTGCCAGCAGTCCCCTCCGACGCTATGGCTACACCTTC
>TRBV5-6|TRBJ2-2|NA|NA
CASSSAGSVDGELFF
TGTGCCAGCAGCTCGGCGGGTAGCGTCGACGGGGAGCTGTTTTTT
>TRBV19|TRBJ1-6|NA|NA
CASSTAYNSPLHF
TGTGCCAGTAGTACAGCCTATAATTCACCCCTCCACTTT
>TRBV6-6|TRBJ2-1|TRBD2|NA
CASSKGLAANEQFF
TGTGCCAGCAGTAAGGGACTAGCGGCTAATGAGCAGTTCTTC
>TRBV4-1|TRBJ1-2|NA|NA
CASSQTEANYGYTF
TGCGCCAGCAGCCAAACGGAGGCTAACTATGGCTACACCTTC
>TRBV9|TRBJ2-1|NA|NA
CASTPDGGLGSYNEQFF
TGTGCCAGCACACCAGACGGGGGATTGGGGTCCTACAATGAGCAGTTCTTC
>TRBV30|TRBJ1-1|NA|few
CACSRGSTEAFF
TGTGCCTGTAGCAGGGGAAGCACTGAAGCTTTCTTT
>TRBV5-1|TRBJ2-7|TRBD1|NA
CASSPGQGFVVEQYF
TGCGCCAGCAGCCCGGGACAGGGGTTTGTGGTGGAGCAGTACTTC
>TRBV9|TRBJ2-3|NA|NA
CASSALASTDTQYF
TGTGCCAGCAGCGCCCTAGCGTCCACAGATACGCAGTATTTT
>TRBV20-1|TRBJ1-3|NA|NA
CSARIWNTIYF
TGCAGTGCTAGAATCTGGAACACCATATATTTT
>TRBV2|TRBJ1-2|TRBD1|NA
CASRSQGGYGYTF
TGTGCCAGCAGATCACAGGGGGGGTATGGCTACACCTTC
>TRBV6-5|TRBJ1-6|NA|few
CASAPGARSPLHF
TGTGCCAGCGCCCCGGGGGCACGGTCACCCCTCCACTTT
>TRBV12-5|TRBJ1-4|NA|few
CASGFEAATNEKLFF
TGTGCTAGTGGGTTCGAGGCTGCAACTAATGAAAAACTGTTTTTT